This TCR beta chain was recovered during a study of blood T cell repertoires in COVID-19. Clones were read by immunoSEQ multiplex PCR, and TCRdb kept only the in-frame ones, dropping some. This sample yields 30,000 to 45,000 clones, of which roughly 73% are seen a single time; approximately 30% belongs to the top ten. The CDR3 extends over 13 amino acids. Germline CDR1 reads SQVTM; CDR2 reads ANQGSEA. The trim removed 6 bases at V and 0 bases at J, leaving 2 bases unmatched. V is TRBV29-1 and J is TRBJ1-2, with 9 bases fitting TRBD1. The clonotype comes from a man in his fifties or sixties with acute or convalescent COVID-19. The sequencing input was peripheral blood. The DNA for the CDR3 is TGCAGCGTGGGACAGGGTACTAACTATGGCTACACCTTC. Protein product: CSVGQGTNYGYTF.